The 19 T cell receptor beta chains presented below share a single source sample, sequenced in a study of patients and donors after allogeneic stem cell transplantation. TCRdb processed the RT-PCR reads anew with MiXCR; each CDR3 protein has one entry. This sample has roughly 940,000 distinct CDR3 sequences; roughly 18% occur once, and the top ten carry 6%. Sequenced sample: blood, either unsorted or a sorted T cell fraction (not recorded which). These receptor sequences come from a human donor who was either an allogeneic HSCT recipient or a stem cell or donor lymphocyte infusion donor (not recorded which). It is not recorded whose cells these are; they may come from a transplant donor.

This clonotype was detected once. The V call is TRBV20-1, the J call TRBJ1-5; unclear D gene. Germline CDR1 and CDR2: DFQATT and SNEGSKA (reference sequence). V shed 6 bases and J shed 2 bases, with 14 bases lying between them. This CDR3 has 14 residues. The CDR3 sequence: CSARPFRGNQPQHF. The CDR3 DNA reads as TGCAGTGCCAGACCCTTTAGGGGCAATCAGCCCCAGCATTTT.

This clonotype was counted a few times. CDR3 in DNA: TGCAGCGTTGAAGGCCGGACTACCTACAATGAGCAGTTCTTC. Translation: CSVEGRTTYNEQFF. The chain recombines TRBV29-1 with TRBJ2-1, with D possibly being TRBD2 (6 bases). Germline V gene sequence: CDR1 SQVTM, CDR2 ANQGSEA. The V and J ends lost 1 base and 2 bases respectively, with 9 bases between them. The CDR3 runs to 14 residues.

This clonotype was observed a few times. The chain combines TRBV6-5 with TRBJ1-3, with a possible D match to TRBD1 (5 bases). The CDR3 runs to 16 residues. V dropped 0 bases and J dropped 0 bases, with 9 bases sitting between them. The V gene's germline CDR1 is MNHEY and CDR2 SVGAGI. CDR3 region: CASSYSGRSSGNTIYF. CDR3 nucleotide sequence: TGTGCCAGCAGTTACTCGGGACGGAGCTCTGGAAACACCATATATTTT.

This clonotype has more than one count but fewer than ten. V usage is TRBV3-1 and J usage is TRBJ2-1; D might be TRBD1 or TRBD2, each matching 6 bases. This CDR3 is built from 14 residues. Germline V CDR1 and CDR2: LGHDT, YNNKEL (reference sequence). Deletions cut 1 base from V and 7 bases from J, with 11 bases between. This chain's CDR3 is CASSQGGAANEQFF. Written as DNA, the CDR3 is TGTGCCAGCAGCCAAGGGGGGGCTGCGAATGAGCAGTTCTTC.

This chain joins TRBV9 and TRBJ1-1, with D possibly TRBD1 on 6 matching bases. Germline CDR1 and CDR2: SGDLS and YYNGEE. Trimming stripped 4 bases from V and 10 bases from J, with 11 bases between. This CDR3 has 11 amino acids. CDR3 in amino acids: CASSSGTLAFF. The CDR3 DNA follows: TGTGCCAGCAGCTCCGGGACACTAGCTTTCTTT.

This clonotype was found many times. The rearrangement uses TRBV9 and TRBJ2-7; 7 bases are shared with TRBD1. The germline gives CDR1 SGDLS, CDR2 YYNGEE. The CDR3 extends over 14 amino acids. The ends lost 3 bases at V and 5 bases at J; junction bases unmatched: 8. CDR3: CASSAKGGGDEQYF. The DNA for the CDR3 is TGTGCCAGCAGCGCGAAAGGGGGCGGCGACGAGCAGTACTTC.

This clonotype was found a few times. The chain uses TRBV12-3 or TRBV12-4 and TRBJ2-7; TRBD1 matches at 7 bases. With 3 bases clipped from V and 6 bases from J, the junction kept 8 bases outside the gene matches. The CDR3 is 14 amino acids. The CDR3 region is CASSFRTGGTEQYF. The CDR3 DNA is TGTGCCAGCAGTTTCCGGACAGGCGGTACCGAGCAGTACTTC.

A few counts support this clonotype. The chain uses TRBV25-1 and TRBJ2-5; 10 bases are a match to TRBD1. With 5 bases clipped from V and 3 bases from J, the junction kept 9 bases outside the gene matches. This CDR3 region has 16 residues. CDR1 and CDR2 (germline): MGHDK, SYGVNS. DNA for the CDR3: TGTGCCAGCAGTCAAGCGGGACAGGGGCCGAAAGAGACCCAGTACTTC. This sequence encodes CASSQAGQGPKETQYF.

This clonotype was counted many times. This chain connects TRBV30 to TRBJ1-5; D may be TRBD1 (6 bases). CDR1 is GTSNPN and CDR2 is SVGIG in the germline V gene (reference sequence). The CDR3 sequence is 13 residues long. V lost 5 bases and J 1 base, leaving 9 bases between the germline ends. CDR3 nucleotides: TGTGCCTGGTCCAGGGGCAGCAATCAGCCCCAGCATTTT. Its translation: CAWSRGSNQPQHF. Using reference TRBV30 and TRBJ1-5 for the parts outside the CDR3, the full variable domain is SQTIHQWPATLVQPVGSPLSLECTVEGTSNPNLYWYRQAAGRGLQLLFYSVGIGQISSEVPQNLSASRPQDRQFILSSKKLLLSDSGFYLCAWSRGSNQPQHFGDGTRLSIL.

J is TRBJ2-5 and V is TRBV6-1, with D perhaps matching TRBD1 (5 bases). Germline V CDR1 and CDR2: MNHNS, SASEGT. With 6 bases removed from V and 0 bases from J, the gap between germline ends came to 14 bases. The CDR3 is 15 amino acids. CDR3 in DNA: TGTGCCAGCAGCCGAGGACACGAGTACCAAGAGACCCAGTACTTC. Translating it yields CASSRGHEYQETQYF.

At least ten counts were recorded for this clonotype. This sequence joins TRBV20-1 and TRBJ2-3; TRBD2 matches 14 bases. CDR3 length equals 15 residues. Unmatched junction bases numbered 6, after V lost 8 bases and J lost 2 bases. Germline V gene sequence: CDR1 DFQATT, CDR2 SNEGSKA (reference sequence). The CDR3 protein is CSSSTSGRDTDTQYF. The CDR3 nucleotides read TGCAGTTCGTCGACTAGCGGGAGGGACACAGATACGCAGTATTTT.

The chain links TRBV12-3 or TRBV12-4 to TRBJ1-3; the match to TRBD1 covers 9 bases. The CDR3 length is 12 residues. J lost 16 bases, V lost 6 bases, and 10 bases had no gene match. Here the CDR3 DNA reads TGTGCCAGCAGCCACCTAGGACAGGGGACGTATTTT. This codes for CASSHLGQGTYF.

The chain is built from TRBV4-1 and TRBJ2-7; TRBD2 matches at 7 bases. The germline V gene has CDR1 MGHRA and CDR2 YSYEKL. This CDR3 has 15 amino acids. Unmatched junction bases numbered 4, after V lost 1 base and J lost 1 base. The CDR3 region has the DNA TGCGCCAGCAGCCAAGTGGCGGGACTATCCTACGAGCAGTACTTC. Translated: CASSQVAGLSYEQYF.

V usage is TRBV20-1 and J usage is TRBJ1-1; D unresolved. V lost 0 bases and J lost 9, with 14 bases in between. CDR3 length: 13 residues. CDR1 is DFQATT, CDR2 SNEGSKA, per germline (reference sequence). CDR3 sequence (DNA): TGCAGTGCTAGAGATTCCCCCCGGGGAAAAGCTTTCTTT. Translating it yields CSARDSPRGKAFF.

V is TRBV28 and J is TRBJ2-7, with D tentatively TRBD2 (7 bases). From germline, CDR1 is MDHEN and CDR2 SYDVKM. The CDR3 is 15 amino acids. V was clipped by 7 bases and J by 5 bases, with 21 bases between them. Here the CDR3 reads CASISSGAGANEQYF. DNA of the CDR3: TGTGCCAGCATCTCTTCGGGGGCGGGAGCAAACGAGCAGTACTTC.

The CDR3 spells CASSILAGVSYNEQFF. The CDR3 DNA follows: TGTGCCAGTAGTATCCTAGCGGGGGTTTCCTACAATGAGCAGTTCTTC. J is TRBJ2-1 and V is TRBV19; 10 bases match TRBD2. CDR3 length: 16 amino acids. J lost 1 base, V lost 3 bases, and 3 bases had no gene match. Germline-derived CDR1 and CDR2 are LNHDA and SQIVND (reference sequence).

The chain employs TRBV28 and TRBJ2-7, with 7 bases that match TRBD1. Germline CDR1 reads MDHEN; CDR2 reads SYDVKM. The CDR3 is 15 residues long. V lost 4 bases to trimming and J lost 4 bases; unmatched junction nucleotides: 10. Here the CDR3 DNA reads TGTGCCAGCAGTTCAGGACAGGCGGACAATTACGAGCAGTACTTC. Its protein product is CASSSGQADNYEQYF. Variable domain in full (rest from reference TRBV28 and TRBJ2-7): DVKVTQSSRYLVKRTGEKVFLECVQDMDHENMFWYRQDPGLGLRLIYFSYDVKMKEKGDIPEGYSVSREKKERFSLILESASTNQTSMYLCASSSGQADNYEQYFGPGTRLTVT.

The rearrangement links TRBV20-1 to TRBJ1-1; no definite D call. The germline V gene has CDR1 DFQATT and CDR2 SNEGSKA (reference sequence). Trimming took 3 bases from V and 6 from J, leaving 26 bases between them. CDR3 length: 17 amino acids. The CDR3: CSASRGQPWKFVPEAFF. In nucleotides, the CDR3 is TGCAGTGCTAGCCGCGGGCAGCCCTGGAAGTTCGTCCCTGAAGCTTTCTTT.

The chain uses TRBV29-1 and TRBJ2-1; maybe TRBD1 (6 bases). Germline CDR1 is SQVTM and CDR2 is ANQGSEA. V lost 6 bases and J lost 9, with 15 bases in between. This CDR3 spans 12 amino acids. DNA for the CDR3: TGCAGCGTCTGCCGACAGGATGGTGAGCAGTTCTTC. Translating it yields CSVCRQDGEQFF.